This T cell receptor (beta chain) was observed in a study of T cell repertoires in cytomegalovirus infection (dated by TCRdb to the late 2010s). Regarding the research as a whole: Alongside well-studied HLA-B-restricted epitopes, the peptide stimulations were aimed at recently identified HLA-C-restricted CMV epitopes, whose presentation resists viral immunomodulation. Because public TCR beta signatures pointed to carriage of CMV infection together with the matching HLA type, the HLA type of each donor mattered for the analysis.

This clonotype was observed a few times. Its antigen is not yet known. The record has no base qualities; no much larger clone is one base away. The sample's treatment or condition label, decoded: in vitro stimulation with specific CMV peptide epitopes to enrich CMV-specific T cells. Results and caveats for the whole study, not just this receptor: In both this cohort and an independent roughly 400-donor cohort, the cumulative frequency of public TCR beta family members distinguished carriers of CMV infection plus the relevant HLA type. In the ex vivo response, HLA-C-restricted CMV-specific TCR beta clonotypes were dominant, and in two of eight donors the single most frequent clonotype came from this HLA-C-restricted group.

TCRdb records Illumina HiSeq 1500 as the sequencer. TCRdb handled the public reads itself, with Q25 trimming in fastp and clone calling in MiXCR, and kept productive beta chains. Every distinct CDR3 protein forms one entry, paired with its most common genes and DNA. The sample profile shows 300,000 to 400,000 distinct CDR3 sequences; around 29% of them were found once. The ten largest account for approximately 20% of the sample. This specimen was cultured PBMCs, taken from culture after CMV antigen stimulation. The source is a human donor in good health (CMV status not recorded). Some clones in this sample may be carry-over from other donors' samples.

The CDR3 reads as follows: CSAPRIGTGQETQYF. At the DNA level, the sequence is TGCAGTGCCCCTCGAATTGGGACAGGGCAAGAGACCCAGTACTTC. Recombination connected TRBV20-1 to TRBJ2-5; TRBD1 aligns with 9 central bases. For this chain, trimming is 6 bases at the V end and 2 bases at the J end, and the number of junction bases without a gene match is 10. The germline V gene (reference sequence) yields DFQATT for CDR1 and SNEGSKA for CDR2. From cysteine to phenylalanine, the CDR3 is 15 amino acids long. Only CDR3 DNA is held: 45 bases, read in frame from base 1.